The sequence of this T cell receptor (beta chain) was determined in a study of radiation and T cells in renal cell carcinoma. About the study: Nephrectomy followed 15 Gy stereotactic body radiation by 4 weeks.

Whole-study results and caveats: Without pretreatment biopsies, baseline tumor clonotype presence was undetermined.

Data came from immunoSEQ multiplex PCR; TCRdb stores just in-frame clones and leaves some out. The data contain about 160,000 clones, 88% of them singletons. About this clone: What it binds is unknown.

Time point in this sample: baseline pretreatment blood. Indicated treatment: 15 Gy SBRT to primary tumor, nephrectomy 4 weeks later. Trimming pared 4 bases from V and 2 bases from J, leaving 14 bases between. This CDR3 has 14 amino acids. The germline CDR1 and CDR2 sequences are GTSNPN and SVGIG (reference sequence). The chain uses TRBV30 and TRBJ1-1; the D gene is possibly TRBD1 (6 bases). Sequences were derived from blood, sampled from a patient whose treatment included radiotherapy and nephrectomy. This sequence was found in a woman between 65 and 79 years old with renal cell carcinoma. CDR3 amino acids: CAWTPKQGNTEAFF. In nucleotides, the CDR3 is TGTGCCTGGACCCCAAAACAGGGAAACACTGAAGCTTTCTTT.